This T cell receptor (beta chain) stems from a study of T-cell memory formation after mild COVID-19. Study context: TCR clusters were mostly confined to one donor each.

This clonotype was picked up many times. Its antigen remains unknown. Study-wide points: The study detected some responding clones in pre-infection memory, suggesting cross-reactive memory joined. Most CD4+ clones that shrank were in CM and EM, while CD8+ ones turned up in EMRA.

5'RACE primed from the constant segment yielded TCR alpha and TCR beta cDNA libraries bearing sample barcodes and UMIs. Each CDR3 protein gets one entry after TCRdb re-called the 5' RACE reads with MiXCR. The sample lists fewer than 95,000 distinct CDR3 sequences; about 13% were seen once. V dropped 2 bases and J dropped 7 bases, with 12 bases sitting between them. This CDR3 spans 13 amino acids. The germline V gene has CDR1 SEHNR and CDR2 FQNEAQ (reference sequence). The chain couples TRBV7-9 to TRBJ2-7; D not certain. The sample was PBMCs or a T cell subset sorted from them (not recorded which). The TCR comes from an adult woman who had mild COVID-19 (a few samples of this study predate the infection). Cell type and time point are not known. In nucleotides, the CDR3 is TGTGCCAGCAGCTTATCGGCGGATTATGAGCAGTACTTC. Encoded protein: CASSLSADYEQYF.